The 21 T cell receptor beta chains below all came from one sample that was sequenced in a study of blood T cell repertoires in COVID-19. Data came from immunoSEQ multiplex PCR; TCRdb stores just in-frame clones and leaves some out. The table includes 110,000 to 150,000 clones, more than 75% detected once. The material sequenced was peripheral blood. The receptors were gathered from a woman older than 75 with acute or convalescent COVID-19.

The genes are TRBV7-8 and TRBJ2-3; 9 bases agree with TRBD2. The V gene end was trimmed by 7 bases and the J gene end by 3 bases; junction bases not matched to a gene: 11. The CDR3 is 16 amino acids. Germline V lookup: CDR1 SGHVS, CDR2 FQNEAQ. In nucleotides, the CDR3 is TGTGCCAGCATCCTAGGGTATCTAGCGGGGACAGATACGCAGTATTTT. Residues: CASILGYLAGTDTQYF.

The J gene is TRBJ2-5, the V gene TRBV12-3 or TRBV12-4, with 8 nucleotides matching TRBD1. This CDR3 has 13 residues. Trimming took 6 bases from V and 5 from J; bases not matched to a gene: 5. CDR3 residues: CASRPDRGETQYF. The CDR3 coding sequence is TGTGCCAGCAGACCAGACAGGGGCGAGACCCAGTACTTC.

The J gene is TRBJ2-5, the V gene TRBV5-6; D is possibly TRBD1 (6 bases). Trimming cost V 1 base and J 5 bases, with 15 bases left between them. This CDR3 comprises 15 residues. Germline V lookup: CDR1 SGHDT, CDR2 YYEEEE. CDR3 in DNA: TGTGCCAGCAGCTTGTTAGGGGGTCAAGGGGAGACCCAGTACTTC. This encodes CASSLLGGQGETQYF.

The chain joins TRBV20-1 to TRBJ2-5; D is unclear. Trimming removed 6 bases at V and 5 bases at J, with 10 bases between. This CDR3 spans 11 amino acids. Germline V gene data show CDR1 as DFQATT and CDR2 as SNEGSKA (reference sequence). CDR3 loop: CSATQYETQYF. Written as DNA, the CDR3 is TGCAGTGCCACGCAGTACGAGACCCAGTACTTC.

V gene TRBV5-1 combines with J gene TRBJ2-7; 7 bases line up with TRBD1. V lost 0 bases to trimming and J lost 3 bases; unmatched junction nucleotides: 3. Per the germline V gene, CDR1 is SGHRS and CDR2 is YFSETQ. The CDR3 is made up of 14 amino acids. CDR3 sequence (DNA): TGCGCCAGCAGCTTGGGACAGGGTATCTACGAGCAGTACTTC. It specifies CASSLGQGIYEQYF.

This clone has only one observation. The chain joins TRBV18 to TRBJ2-1; 9 bases match TRBD2. Germline-derived CDR1 and CDR2 are KGHSH and LQKENI. J gave up 2 bases and V 4 bases, and 6 bases lay outside the gene matches. This CDR3 is 16 amino acids long. CDR3 nucleotides: TGTGCCAGCTCACAGGGACTAGCTGATACCTACAATGAGCAGTTCTTC. Translated, it gives CASSQGLADTYNEQFF.

The chain couples TRBV11-2 to TRBJ2-3; 10 nucleotides line up with TRBD2. CDR3 length: 15 residues. Germline V CDR1 and CDR2: SGHAT, FQNNGV. The V gene end was trimmed by 2 bases and the J gene end by 2 bases; junction bases not matched to a gene: 1. The CDR3 region is CASSLLAGATDTQYF. DNA for the CDR3: TGTGCCAGCAGCTTACTAGCGGGGGCCACAGATACGCAGTATTTT.

The chain has TRBV5-4 and TRBJ1-2, with TRBD1 as a possible D gene (5 bases). V dropped 1 base and J dropped 4 bases, with 29 bases sitting between them. The germline V gene has CDR1 SGHNT and CDR2 YYREEE (reference sequence). The CDR3 is 20 residues long. Here the CDR3 reads CASSLQPGGVKQPNIYGYTF. In nucleotides, the CDR3 is TGTGCCAGCAGCTTGCAGCCGGGGGGGGTGAAACAGCCTAATATCTATGGCTACACCTTC.

The chain is built from TRBV7-8 and TRBJ1-4; D not certain. V lost 5 bases and J 7 bases, leaving 11 bases between the germline ends. The length of the CDR3 is 13 residues. CDR1 is SGHVS, CDR2 FQNEAQ, per germline. The CDR3 DNA follows: TGTGCCAGCAGCCCCTCGGTCTCTGAAAAACTGTTTTTT. Protein: CASSPSVSEKLFF.

This sequence joins TRBV19 and TRBJ2-5; 9 bases agree with TRBD1. Germline CDR1 is LNHDA and CDR2 is SQIVND (reference sequence). The CDR3 runs to 13 residues. V trimming: 7 bases; J trimming: 4 bases; junction bases outside the gene matches: 4. The CDR3 spells CASTPDRGETQYF. CDR3 DNA sequence: TGTGCCAGTACCCCGGACAGGGGAGAGACCCAGTACTTC.

In the case of this clone: Other DNA sequences of this sample code for an identical CDR3. This chain uses TRBV30 with TRBJ2-5; a weak D match, TRBD2 (5 bases). The germline gives CDR1 GTSNPN, CDR2 SVGIG (reference sequence). The CDR3 length is 13 residues. Trimming shortened V by 2 bases and J by 1 base, and 8 bases separated the two germline ends. CDR3 coding DNA: TGTGCCTGGAGTCTCGGACTCCAAGAGACCCAGTACTTC. Its protein product is CAWSLGLQETQYF.

This sequence joins TRBV19 and TRBJ2-7; 9 nucleotides align to TRBD2. The CDR3 extends over 15 amino acids. The V gene end was trimmed by 2 bases and the J gene end by 4 bases; junction bases not matched to a gene: 6. Per germline, CDR1 LNHDA and CDR2 SQIVND (reference sequence). The CDR3 sequence: CASSISVGLAYEQYF. For the CDR3, the DNA is TGTGCCAGTAGTATATCTGTTGGACTAGCGTACGAGCAGTACTTC.

The chain is built from TRBV28 and TRBJ1-2, with 7 bases lining up with TRBD1. Looked up from germline, CDR1 is MDHEN and CDR2 is SYDVKM. The V and J ends lost 6 bases and 2 bases, in that order; junction bases with no gene match: 6. There are 14 residues in the CDR3. The CDR3 here is CASRTLGGNYGYTF. The CDR3 DNA sequence: TGTGCCAGCAGGACCCTAGGGGGCAACTATGGCTACACCTTC.

This sequence joins TRBV18 and TRBJ1-1; D ambiguous. V lost 4 bases, J lost 0 bases, and 6 bases lay in between. From germline, CDR1 is KGHSH and CDR2 LQKENI. There are 13 residues in the CDR3. CDR3 loop: CASSQQVNTEAFF. For the CDR3, the DNA is TGTGCCAGCTCACAGCAAGTGAACACTGAAGCTTTCTTT.

The J gene is TRBJ2-2, the V gene TRBV24-1; 13 bases fit TRBD2. The CDR3 is 16 residues long. Germline CDR1 reads KGHDR; CDR2 reads SFDVKD. Trimming cost V 9 bases and J 3 bases; bases outside gene matches: 6. As DNA, the CDR3 is TGTGCCACCCAGACTAGCGGGGGGTCATACACCGGGGAGCTGTTTTTT. This encodes CATQTSGGSYTGELFF.

The chain employs TRBV20-1 and TRBJ2-5, with D tentatively TRBD1 (5 bases). The CDR3 spans 13 residues. The germline V gene has CDR1 DFQATT and CDR2 SNEGSKA (reference sequence). V shed 3 bases and J shed 2 bases, with 10 bases lying between them. The CDR3 sequence is CSASVRVQETQYF. The CDR3 nucleotides are TGCAGTGCTAGTGTCAGGGTTCAAGAGACCCAGTACTTC.

This clone occurred many times. V usage is TRBV7-6 and J usage is TRBJ2-6; 8 bases are shared with TRBD2. Germline loops: CDR1 SGHVS, CDR2 FNYEAQ. Trimming took 0 bases from V and 3 from J; bases not matched to a gene: 1. The CDR3 runs to 16 residues. CDR3 protein: CASSLAAGDGANVLTF. DNA for the CDR3: TGTGCCAGCAGCTTAGCAGCGGGGGATGGGGCCAACGTCCTGACTTTC.

This chain joins TRBV27 and TRBJ2-2; 10 bases align to TRBD1. Looked up from germline, CDR1 is MNHEY and CDR2 is SMNVEV (reference sequence). The CDR3 is 15 amino acids. After removal of 7 bases from V and 5 bases from J, the junction contained 7 bases not matched to a gene. The CDR3 DNA sequence: TGTGCCAGCACCCCGGGACAGGGGTCTACCGGGGAGCTGTTTTTT. Protein: CASTPGQGSTGELFF.

This chain uses TRBV12-2 with TRBJ2-7; the table's D call TRBD2 went unverified against the DNA. TRBV12-2 is labeled a pseudogene. The CDR3 length is 16 residues. CDR3 loop: CASRARGTRPSYEQYF. The CDR3 bases are TGTGCAAGTCGCGCCCGGGGGACTAGACCGTCCTACGAGCAGTACTTC.

The J gene is TRBJ2-5, the V gene TRBV11-2, with TRBD1 identical over 10 bases. The CDR3 has 14 amino acids. Germline V CDR1 and CDR2: SGHAT, FQNNGV. Unmatched junction bases numbered 4, after V lost 7 bases and J lost 2 bases. This CDR3 is CASTWTGGQETQYF. The CDR3 bases are TGTGCCAGCACCTGGACAGGGGGTCAAGAGACCCAGTACTTC.

This chain joins TRBV13 and TRBJ1-2; possible D gene TRBD1, 5 bases. CDR1 and CDR2 from the germline V gene are PRHDT and FYEKMQ (reference sequence). Between the trimmed V and J ends, which lost 3 bases and 4 bases, there was a span of 18 bases. This CDR3 comprises 16 residues. CDR3 in DNA: TGTGCCAGCAGCTTTAACCCAGGGCGGCTTATCTATGGCTACACCTTC. The encoded protein is CASSFNPGRLIYGYTF. The full variable domain, in which reference TRBV13 and TRBJ1-2 provide the parts outside the CDR3, is AAGVIQSPRHLIKEKRETATLKCYPIPRHDTVYWYQQGPGQDPQFLISFYEKMQSDKGSIPDRFSAQQFSDYHSELNMSSLELGDSALYFCASSFNPGRLIYGYTFGSGTRLTVV.